The rows below give T cell receptor beta chains drawn from one sample of a study of T cell changes during pregnancy in multiple sclerosis. Sequencing used immunoSEQ multiplex PCR; TCRdb keeps in-frame clones, though not all of them. The repertoire holds around 95,000 clones, roughly nine tenths seen once, with around 2.1% in the top ten. The sample consisted of peripheral blood, taken after pregnancy. These receptors all come from a female donor in good health, enrolled as a control in a pregnancy study. Each CDR3 is given without its conserved first and last residue.

V gene | CDR3 protein
TRBV18 | ASSPGQGTSEQF
TRBV5-1 | ASSLSGGAYNEQF
TRBV27 | ASSLRGFNQPQH
TRBV7-2 | ASRPTLAEETQY
TRBV7-9 | ASSLGQGNTIY
TRBV6-1 | ASSEGDYVAEQF
TRBV27 | ASSYGPGSSYEQY
TRBV9 | ASSVAQGINSPLH
TRBV27 | ASSSRGGCNQPQH
TRBV30 | ASGGYLNTEAF
TRBV27 | ASKGLAGQNTGELF
TRBV9 | ASSPYGLATSEEQY
TRBV7-2 | ASSPRTSGMGEQY
TRBV9 | ASSGGGQGVSTYT
TRBV7-8 | ASSLLLALNTGELF
TRBV11-2 | ASSSIRDSPYEQY
TRBV5-4 | ASSLPPQYGYT
TRBV10-3 | AITATSEKNTGELF
TRBV28 | ASSSGALNYGYT
TRBV2 | ASRLLAGGSSYEQY
TRBV4-1 | ASSRMGGGRYEQY
TRBV6-5 | ASERYNEQF
TRBV29-1 | SVGVQGYGYT
TRBV11-2 | ASSYGTGATYEQY
TRBV2 | ASNRDSPYEQY
TRBV4-1 | ASSQDPGGLETQY
TRBV25-1 | ASSEFAGEFETQY
TRBV30 | AWDRADTQY
TRBV4-1 | ASSQDRATVGYGYT
TRBV19 | ASGTSGSNEQF
TRBV27 | ASSSRQARDSYEQY
TRBV27 | ASSFSSGYEQY
TRBV4-1 | ASSPEQHSGGSYEQY
TRBV6-1 | ASSDAGTGGLYEQY
TRBV15 | ATSRVGQGRDGYT
TRBV5-6 | ASSPGQRSYEQY
TRBV6-1 | ASSEASGGNEKLF
TRBV21-1 | ASSPRPTGDPEAF
TRBV13 | ASSSPRDRDTEAF
TRBV15 | ATSRRTGTNSNQPQH
TRBV5-1 | ASSQQGAAEQC
TRBV27 | ASSLGQGSTEAF
TRBV16 | ASSVSGRRGANEQF
TRBV19 | ASSIATGVLYEQY
TRBV5-5 | ASSQDQGSGANVLT
TRBV29-1 | SVEAPDRDRDEKLF
TRBV6-1 | ASSEAPGANYGYT
TRBV6-6 | ASSPRGGTQY
TRBV19 | ASSIPGRATYEQY
TRBV9 | ASSRRETDSSYEQY
TRBV7-2 | ASSLVGENIQY
TRBV5-6 | ASSLLFNSMNTEAF
TRBV6-5 | ASSYALASGKQF
TRBV5-1 | ASSLAGTTYEQY
TRBV18 | ASSPKGLTLYEQY